Listed below are T cell receptor beta chains from one sample, sequenced in a study of cytomegalovirus exposure and HLA in healthy donors. Sequenced by immunoSEQ multiplex PCR; TCRdb stores in-frame clones only, minus some. The data show 90,000 to 150,000 clones, 65% to 85% seen once. Input material: PBMCs. The receptor set was obtained from a man in his fifties in good health and CMV-seropositive. CDR3s leave out the opening cysteine and the closing phenylalanine or tryptophan. D genes are given only for firm matches.

v_gene	d_gene	j_gene	CDR3aa
TRBV7-2	TRBD2	TRBJ2-2	ASSLGVAGNTGELF
TRBV5-1	TRBD1	TRBJ1-1	ASSQTGGPSMNTEAF
TRBV5-1	-	TRBJ2-7	ASSSPGLPGEQY
TRBV2	TRBD1	TRBJ1-2	ASKPGGIYGYT
TRBV27	TRBD2	TRBJ2-2	ASGSLAGGAVGELF
TRBV6-5	TRBD1	TRBJ2-7	ASRDTGVIEQY
TRBV14	TRBD1	TRBJ1-1	ASSQVSRTGRAAEAF
TRBV2	-	TRBJ2-1	ASSHGQGYNEQF
TRBV6-6	-	TRBJ2-1	ASTITQVNEQF
TRBV7-9	TRBD2	TRBJ2-1	SSSSLAGGGSYNEQF
TRBV9	-	TRBJ2-2	ASSSEVGVGELF
TRBV2	TRBD1	TRBJ1-5	ASMDRYIGNQPQH
TRBV6-6	-	TRBJ2-1	ASSSPRRQF
TRBV5-1	TRBD2	TRBJ2-2	ASRFSGGLNTGELF
TRBV5-5	-	TRBJ1-1	ASSGTGWNTEAF
TRBV4-3	-	TRBJ2-3	ASSQDLDSGWLRADTQY
TRBV6-5	TRBD1	TRBJ2-7	ASSYGRRGYEQY
TRBV6-5	-	TRBJ1-1	ASSPVQGRNTEAF
TRBV5-8	-	TRBJ1-1	ASSSRVVMNTEAF
TRBV10-1	TRBD2	TRBJ2-3	ASSAGGPIGTQY
TRBV27	TRBD2	TRBJ2-1	ASSFLSGDLNEQF
TRBV5-4	-	TRBJ1-6	ASSLSLDSSYNSPLH
TRBV5-8	TRBD1	TRBJ1-1	ASSQRDRGITEAF
TRBV2	TRBD1	TRBJ2-2	ASKRIGTGETGELF
TRBV7-2	TRBD2	TRBJ2-3	ASSVLAGGPPDTQY
TRBV5-1	-	TRBJ2-1	ASSLNNYEQF
TRBV5-1	TRBD2	TRBJ2-3	ASSYSGAETDTQY
TRBV29-1	TRBD2	TRBJ2-1	SETSGRREQF
TRBV5-1	-	TRBJ1-1	ASSLAGEAF
TRBV18	-	TRBJ1-4	ASSPRVPNEKLF
TRBV6-5	-	TRBJ2-7	ASSYGWDSSYEQY
TRBV27	-	TRBJ2-3	ASSPNTDTQY
TRBV7-8	-	TRBJ1-1	ASSFSKGTRTMNTEAF
TRBV5-1	TRBD1	TRBJ2-5	ASSTGQWGETQY
TRBV5-1	TRBD2	TRBJ2-1	ASSRRTSLTGGEQF
TRBV5-8	TRBD1	TRBJ2-7	ASSKGDRGNEQY
TRBV13	-	TRBJ2-5	ASSLVEETQY
TRBV9	TRBD1	TRBJ2-1	ASSARTGWGEQF
TRBV7-9	-	TRBJ2-7	ASSFTDVAY
TRBV7-6	-	TRBJ2-3	ASSRGTSADTQY
TRBV5-6	TRBD2	TRBJ2-7	ASSLVLAGIEQY
TRBV6-1	TRBD2	TRBJ2-7	ASRGGWLAGLYEQY
TRBV9	TRBD1	TRBJ1-4	ASSAPGQGATNEKLF
TRBV9	-	TRBJ1-2	ASSPLGRNYGYT
TRBV9	-	TRBJ2-1	ASSVGGEQNEQF
TRBV14	-	TRBJ1-2	ASSQDLWVGGYT
TRBV11-2	-	TRBJ2-2	ASSSRRDTGELF
TRBV7-6	TRBD1	TRBJ2-7	ASSLGDRGWYEQY
TRBV2	-	TRBJ2-1	ASSLTGNEQF
TRBV7-9	TRBD1	TRBJ1-5	ASSPTGGGEPQH
TRBV19	-	TRBJ2-2	APGELF
TRBV10-3	-	TRBJ1-5	AIRDGGQPQH
TRBV2	-	TRBJ2-1	ASSSRGARGEEQF
TRBV11-2	-	TRBJ2-3	ASSFAFRMRGHTDTQY
TRBV11-2	-	TRBJ2-3	ASSLELVGHTQY